This T cell receptor (beta chain) was identified during a study of T cells in localized non-small cell lung cancer. The study, taken as a whole, reports: Since sequencing was restricted to only one region of the tumor, intratumor heterogeneity remains a possibility. Longer survival (overall) was linked to higher T cell density in blood. For the top 100 tumor clones, a median approximately 61 also appeared in adjacent lung.

Method: immunoSEQ multiplex PCR; TCRdb's copy keeps in-frame clones and lacks some. The sample shows almost 40,000 clones, roughly 77% of them seen only once. Per germline, CDR1 MNHEY and CDR2 SVGAGI. V was pared by 8 bases and J by 9 bases, with 11 bases between. The CDR3 is 11 residues long. To note about this clone: Its antigen is not known.

This receptor was taken from a woman between 35 and 75 years old with stage II squamous cell lung carcinoma. The specimen comprised PBMCs, sampled before any cancer treatment. The chain couples TRBV6-5 to TRBJ2-4; weak D call: TRBD2 (6 bases). CDR3 residues: CASRRGPIQYF. CDR3 nucleotide sequence: TGTGCCAGCCGGAGGGGTCCCATTCAGTACTTC.